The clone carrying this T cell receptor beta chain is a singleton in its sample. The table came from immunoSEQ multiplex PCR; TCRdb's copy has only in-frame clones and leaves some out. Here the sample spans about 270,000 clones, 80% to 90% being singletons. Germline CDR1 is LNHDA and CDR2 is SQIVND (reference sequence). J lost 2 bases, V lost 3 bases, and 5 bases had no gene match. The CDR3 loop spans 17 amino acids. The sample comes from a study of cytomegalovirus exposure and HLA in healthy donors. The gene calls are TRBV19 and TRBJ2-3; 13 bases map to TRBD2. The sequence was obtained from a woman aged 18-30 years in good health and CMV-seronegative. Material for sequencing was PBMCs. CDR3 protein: CASSIGLAGDITDTQYF. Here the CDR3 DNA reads TGTGCCAGTAGTATTGGACTAGCGGGGGATATCACAGATACGCAGTATTTT.